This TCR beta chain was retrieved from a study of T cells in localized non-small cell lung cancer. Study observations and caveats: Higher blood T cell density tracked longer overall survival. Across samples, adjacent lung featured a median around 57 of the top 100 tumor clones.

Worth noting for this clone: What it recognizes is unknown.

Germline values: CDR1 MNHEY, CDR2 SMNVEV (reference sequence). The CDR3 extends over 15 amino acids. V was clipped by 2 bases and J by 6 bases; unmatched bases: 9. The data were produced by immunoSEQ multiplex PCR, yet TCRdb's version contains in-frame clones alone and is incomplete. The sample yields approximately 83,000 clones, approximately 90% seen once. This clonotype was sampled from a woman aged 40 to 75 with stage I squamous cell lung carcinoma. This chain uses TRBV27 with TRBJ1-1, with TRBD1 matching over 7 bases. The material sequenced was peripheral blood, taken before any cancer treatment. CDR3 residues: CASSLKGAGGPEAFF. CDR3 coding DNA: TGTGCCAGCAGTTTAAAGGGGGCTGGTGGCCCTGAAGCTTTCTTT.